This TCR beta chain was identified in a study of Ad26.COV2.S vaccination and SARS-CoV-2 variants. The CDR3 has 18 residues. Trimming shortened V by 2 bases and J by 3 bases, and 22 bases separated the two germline ends. Germline CDR1 SGHDN, CDR2 FVKESK. Study conclusions and caveats: It was reported that spike-specific CD8+ and CD4+ T cell responses were substantially broad after vaccination.

For this clone: The target antigen is unknown.

Repertoires were generated with immunoSEQ multiplex PCR, while TCRdb's copy carries only in-frame clones and drops some. Counted here are 300,000 to 400,000 clones, roughly 90% occurring once; the ten biggest clones make up 5.5%. Indicated treatment: 19 received Ad26.COV2.S at low or high dose, single or two shots; about five received placebo; per-sample allocation not given. The investigators took samples on day 63 after the first vaccine or placebo injection. The TCR sequence derives from a person between 18 and 65 years old who received the Ad26.COV2.S COVID-19 vaccine or a placebo. This chain links TRBV14 with TRBJ2-5; D is unresolved. Material: peripheral blood, obtained in a trial of Ad26.COV2.S vaccine versus placebo. The CDR3 DNA reads TGTGCCAGCAGCCAACTCGACGTCGTCCCAGAACACAAAGAGACCCAGTACTTC. It translates to CASSQLDVVPEHKETQYF.